The 30 T cell receptor beta chains in this list originate from one sample, sequenced in a study of blood T cell repertoires in COVID-19. Here immunoSEQ multiplex PCR was the method, and the copy in TCRdb shows in-frame clones only, minus some. Found here are approximately 80,000 clones, around 90% of them singletons; the top ten hold 0.95% to 1.3%. Sequenced material: peripheral blood. These receptor sequences come from a woman aged 50 to 65 in a cohort sampled during active COVID-19.

This clone was detected only once. J is TRBJ1-1 and V is TRBV6-5, with a tentative D call TRBD1 (5 bases). This CDR3 contains 15 residues. V was clipped by 6 bases and J by 1 base, with 15 bases between them. Germline V gene lookup returns CDR1 MNHEY and CDR2 SVGAGI. The CDR3 DNA sequence: TGTGCCAGCAGCATTATCGGGGGAGCGAACACTGAAGCTTTCTTT. Its protein product is CASSIIGGANTEAFF.

The chain carries TRBV30 and TRBJ1-1; a possible D gene is TRBD1 (5 bases). The CDR3 has 15 amino acids. Germline CDR1 and CDR2: GTSNPN and SVGIG (reference sequence). V lost 4 bases and J 5 bases, leaving 20 bases between the germline ends. The CDR3 DNA sequence: TGTGCCTGGAACCTAAGGGGCAGGGTCACAACTGAAGCTTTCTTT. Translation: CAWNLRGRVTTEAFF.

This rearrangement joins TRBV3-1 (or the pseudogene TRBV3-2) to TRBJ2-5; maybe TRBD2 (5 bases). This CDR3 is built from 12 residues. The V end lost 4 bases, the J end lost 5 bases, and 8 bases lay between the germline ends. In germline, CDR1 is LGHDT, CDR2 YNNKEL (reference sequence). The DNA of the CDR3 is TGTGCCAGCAGCCGACGGAGGGAGACCCAGTACTTC. Amino acid sequence: CASSRRRETQYF.

This clone was observed a single time. The chain is built from TRBV7-2 and TRBJ1-2, with no clear D. Germline CDR1 reads SGHTA; CDR2 reads FQGNSA. The CDR3 length is 13 residues. Deletions cut 1 base from V and 2 bases from J, with 5 bases between. The CDR3 here is CASSLDQNYGYTF. CDR3 in DNA: TGTGCCAGCAGCTTAGATCAGAACTATGGCTACACCTTC.

The chain joins TRBV29-1 to TRBJ2-2; 8 bases are shared with TRBD2. Germline V CDR1 and CDR2: SQVTM, ANQGSEA. J lost 6 bases, V lost 7 bases, and 7 bases had no gene match. The CDR3 consists of 13 residues. The CDR3 nucleotides read TGCAGCGCAGGGACTAGATTGGCCGGGGAGCTGTTTTTT. Its translation: CSAGTRLAGELFF.

The rearrangement uses TRBV28 and TRBJ2-7; a weak D match, TRBD2 (6 bases). Germline-derived CDR1 and CDR2 are MDHEN and SYDVKM. The V end lost 10 bases, the J end lost 2 bases, and 12 bases lay between the germline ends. This CDR3 comprises 12 residues. The CDR3 here is CATGGSTYEQYF. The CDR3 nucleotides are TGTGCCACCGGGGGATCTACCTACGAGCAGTACTTC.

V is TRBV30 and J is TRBJ2-4; TRBD1 matches at 10 bases. This CDR3 comprises 15 residues. The ends lost 5 bases at V and 6 bases at J; junction bases unmatched: 10. Germline assignment: CDR1 GTSNPN and CDR2 SVGIG (reference sequence). CDR3 sequence: CAWARPGQGINIQYF. CDR3 DNA: TGTGCCTGGGCCCGACCGGGACAGGGGATAAACATTCAGTACTTC. Using reference TRBV30 and TRBJ2-4 for the parts outside the CDR3, the full variable domain is SQTIHQWPATLVQPVGSPLSLECTVEGTSNPNLYWYRQAAGRGLQLLFYSVGIGQISSEVPQNLSASRPQDRQFILSSKKLLLSDSGFYLCAWARPGQGINIQYFGAGTRLSVL.

This chain links TRBV7-2 with TRBJ2-7; 9 bases line up with TRBD2. Germline CDR1 reads SGHTA; CDR2 reads FQGNSA. CDR3 length: 15 amino acids. V dropped 5 bases and J dropped 5; count of bases not matched to a gene: 10. This CDR3 is CASSPVAGESHEQYF. CDR3 DNA sequence: TGTGCCAGCAGCCCCGTAGCGGGAGAGTCCCACGAGCAGTACTTC.

This chain connects TRBV28 to TRBJ2-1; D possibly corresponds to TRBD2 (7 bases). Germline V gene lookup returns CDR1 MDHEN and CDR2 SYDVKM. Trimming removed 5 bases at V and 2 bases at J, with 19 bases between. The CDR3 covers 17 residues. The CDR3 DNA follows: TGTGCCAGCAGTCCAAGGGGGAGGGGAGAGGCCTACAATGAGCAGTTCTTC. Residues: CASSPRGRGEAYNEQFF. Complete variable domain (other parts from reference TRBV28 and TRBJ2-1): DVKVTQSSRYLVKRTGEKVFLECVQDMDHENMFWYRQDPGLGLRLIYFSYDVKMKEKGDIPEGYSVSREKKERFSLILESASTNQTSMYLCASSPRGRGEAYNEQFFGPGTRLTVL.

The chain links TRBV3-1 (or the pseudogene TRBV3-2) to TRBJ1-3, with 7 nucleotides matching TRBD1. This CDR3 comprises 14 residues. V lost 3 bases and J lost 6; bases outside the gene matches: 5. Per germline, CDR1 LGHDT and CDR2 YNNKEL (reference sequence). The CDR3 here is CASSQGDRPNTIYF. The DNA for the CDR3 is TGTGCCAGCAGCCAGGGGGACAGACCAAACACCATATATTTT.

The rearrangement links TRBV28 to TRBJ2-7; 11 bases match TRBD1. Germline V gene data show CDR1 as MDHEN and CDR2 as SYDVKM. The V gene end was trimmed by 5 bases and the J gene end by 3 bases; junction bases not matched to a gene: 9. CDR3 length: 16 amino acids. The CDR3 DNA follows: TGTGCCAGCAGTCCCCATTCCGGGACAGGGGGCTACGAGCAGTACTTC. This codes for CASSPHSGTGGYEQYF.

CDR3 nucleotide sequence: TGTGCCAGCAGCTTCGACCCTCCCCAGCGGGAGGGCTACAATGAGCAGTTCTTC. Encoded protein: CASSFDPPQREGYNEQFF. The chain links TRBV7-2 to TRBJ2-1; 10 bases agree with TRBD2. The length of the CDR3 is 18 residues. Trimming took 3 bases from V and 3 from J; bases not matched to a gene: 11. Germline assignment: CDR1 SGHTA and CDR2 FQGNSA.

V gene TRBV28 combines with J gene TRBJ1-1; TRBD1 agrees at 7 bases. J was trimmed by 3 bases and V by 4 bases; bases with no gene match: 11. Germline V gene lookup returns CDR1 MDHEN and CDR2 SYDVKM. This CDR3 is 16 amino acids long. The CDR3 nucleotides are TGTGCCAGCAGTTCCGGACAGGTAACTTGGGACACTGAAGCTTTCTTT. It translates to CASSSGQVTWDTEAFF.

The V gene is TRBV19, the J gene TRBJ1-1, with 9 bases aligning to TRBD1. Losses at the gene ends were 3 bases for V and 1 base for J; bases not matched to a gene: 0. The CDR3 spans 14 residues. Looked up from germline, CDR1 is LNHDA and CDR2 is SQIVND (reference sequence). The CDR3 sequence is CASSMTGGNTEAFF. Here the CDR3 DNA reads TGTGCCAGTAGTATGACAGGGGGGAACACTGAAGCTTTCTTT.

The chain uses TRBV9 and TRBJ2-1, with 7 bases that match TRBD2. The CDR3 runs to 15 residues. Germline trimming cut 0 bases from V and 2 bases from J; bases unmatched to any gene: 2. The germline V gene encodes CDR1 SGDLS and CDR2 YYNGEE. The CDR3 coding sequence is TGTGCCAGCAGCGTAGGGGCGGGAGCCTACAATGAGCAGTTCTTC. This translates into CASSVGAGAYNEQFF.

The CDR3: CASSESGTGPYEQYF. The CDR3 region has the DNA TGCGCCAGCAGTGAGTCCGGGACAGGCCCCTACGAGCAGTACTTC. The chain has TRBV10-1 and TRBJ2-7; 8 bases line up with TRBD1. The V segment lost 0 bases and the J segment 2 bases; nucleotides outside the gene matches: 3. This CDR3 has 15 amino acids. Germline-derived CDR1 and CDR2 are WNHNN and SYGVQD (reference sequence).

J is TRBJ2-1 and V is TRBV6-5; 14 bases agree with TRBD2. V trimming: 2 bases; J trimming: 15 bases; junction bases outside the gene matches: 12. Per germline, CDR1 MNHEY and CDR2 SVGAGI. The CDR3 is 16 amino acids. The CDR3 DNA sequence: TGTGCCAGCAGTTACGGACAGGGGGGACTAGCGGGAGCTCGGTTCTTC. Its translation is CASSYGQGGLAGARFF.

V is TRBV4-1 and J is TRBJ2-7; 7 positions agree with TRBD2. V shed 1 base and J 3 bases; nucleotides not matched to a gene: 9. The CDR3 totals 16 residues. Per germline, CDR1 MGHRA and CDR2 YSYEKL. In DNA, the CDR3 is TGCGCCAGCAGCCAAGTTGTTGAGCTAGCGGACTACGAGCAGTACTTC. Its translation is CASSQVVELADYEQYF.

In this sample, this clone turned up once. The chain couples TRBV28 to TRBJ2-7, with 10 bases lining up with TRBD1. This CDR3 has 13 residues. CDR1 and CDR2 from the germline V gene are MDHEN and SYDVKM. Trimming at V came to 8 bases and at J to 2 bases, leaving 3 bases not matched to a gene. In DNA, the CDR3 is TGTGCCAGCCGACAGGGGGCGGCCTACGAGCAGTACTTC. It codes for CASRQGAAYEQYF. Variable domain in full (rest from reference TRBV28 and TRBJ2-7): DVKVTQSSRYLVKRTGEKVFLECVQDMDHENMFWYRQDPGLGLRLIYFSYDVKMKEKGDIPEGYSVSREKKERFSLILESASTNQTSMYLCASRQGAAYEQYFGPGTRLTVT.

This rearrangement joins TRBV5-8 to TRBJ2-3, with a possible D match to TRBD2 (6 bases). CDR3 size: 17 residues. Trimming left V 1 base short and J 0 bases short, with 15 bases between. In germline, CDR1 is SGHTS, CDR2 YDEGEE. The CDR3 DNA follows: TGTGCCAGCAGCTTGTTTGGGGGACTTCGGAGCACAGATACGCAGTATTTT. This codes for CASSLFGGLRSTDTQYF.

V gene TRBV5-4 combines with J gene TRBJ2-3, with 8 bases aligning to TRBD2. CDR3 length: 16 residues. The germline V gene has CDR1 SGHNT and CDR2 YYREEE (reference sequence). The J segment lost 0 bases and the V segment lost 4 bases, leaving 7 bases of the junction unmatched. CDR3 sequence (DNA): TGTGCCAGCAGCCCGGGGGGGAGCTCTAGCACAGATACGCAGTATTTT. This codes for CASSPGGSSSTDTQYF.

This CDR3 reads CASSLPQGLGTEAFF. CDR3 bases: TGTGCCAGCAGCTTGCCCCAGGGGCTGGGCACTGAAGCTTTCTTT. The rearrangement links TRBV7-9 to TRBJ1-1; D possibly corresponds to TRBD1 (6 bases). From germline, CDR1 is SEHNR and CDR2 FQNEAQ (reference sequence). This CDR3 is 15 amino acids long. V gave up 3 bases and J gave up 4 bases, with 15 bases separating them.

The chain combines TRBV5-1 with TRBJ1-1; D gene ambiguous. Trimming removed 3 bases from V and 6 bases from J, with 9 bases in between. The CDR3 runs to 12 residues. Per germline, CDR1 SGHRS and CDR2 YFSETQ. Written as DNA, the CDR3 is TGCGCCAGCAGCTCTGAGGGTTCTGAAGCTTTCTTT. Protein product: CASSSEGSEAFF.

The V and J genes are TRBV6-5 and TRBJ2-7; D is unclear. The CDR3 is 10 residues long. The germline V gene encodes CDR1 MNHEY and CDR2 SVGAGI. The V and J ends lost 9 bases and 7 bases respectively, with 10 bases between them. The chain's CDR3 is CASFKREQYF. CDR3 nucleotides: TGTGCCAGTTTTAAGAGGGAGCAGTACTTC.

The chain is built from TRBV2 and TRBJ2-2, with D perhaps matching TRBD1 (6 bases). Trimming removed 3 bases from V and 7 bases from J, with 12 bases in between. Looked up from germline, CDR1 is SNHLY and CDR2 is FYNNEI. The CDR3 loop spans 14 amino acids. The CDR3 sequence is CASSEISRGGELFF. CDR3 bases: TGTGCCAGCAGTGAGATTTCCAGGGGCGGGGAGCTGTTTTTT.

The rearrangement joins TRBV9 to TRBJ2-2, with TRBD1 matching 10 bases. Germline lookup yields CDR1 SGDLS and CDR2 YYNGEE. Germline trimming cut 0 bases from V and 4 bases from J; bases unmatched to any gene: 3. This CDR3 spans 16 amino acids. The CDR3 here is CASSVATGGSTGELFF. CDR3 sequence (DNA): TGTGCCAGCAGCGTAGCGACAGGGGGCTCCACCGGGGAGCTGTTTTTT.

There are a few counts of this clone. V usage is TRBV4-1 and J usage is TRBJ2-7, with D unresolved. Trimming pared 1 base from V and 3 bases from J, leaving 10 bases between. Germline CDR1 MGHRA, CDR2 YSYEKL. This CDR3 has 14 residues. The CDR3 protein is CASSQGYSIYEQYF. The CDR3 coding sequence is TGCGCCAGCAGCCAAGGCTACTCGATCTACGAGCAGTACTTC.

This clone has only one observation. This chain links TRBV21-1 with TRBJ2-3; TRBD2, the table's D call, lacks a check against the DNA. TRBV21-1 is shown as a pseudogene. There are 14 residues in the CDR3. In DNA, the CDR3 is TGTGCCAGCAGCAAAAAGAGAAGCACAGATACGCAGTATTTT. Translated, it gives CASSKKRSTDTQYF.

The J gene is TRBJ2-5, the V gene TRBV5-6; D gene ambiguous. The CDR3 has 11 amino acids. Trimming left V 4 bases short and J 1 base short, with 2 bases between. Germline assignment: CDR1 SGHDT and CDR2 YYEEEE. CDR3 nucleotide sequence: TGTGCCAGCAGCCGCCAAGAGACCCAGTACTTC. As protein: CASSRQETQYF.

This sequence joins TRBV30 and TRBJ2-2, with TRBD2 matching 10 bases. The CDR3 is 15 amino acids. V lost 1 base and J lost 5; bases outside the gene matches: 4. The germline V gene has CDR1 GTSNPN and CDR2 SVGIG (reference sequence). The CDR3 region is CAWSASGRGTGELFF. CDR3 bases: TGTGCCTGGAGTGCTAGCGGGAGAGGGACCGGGGAGCTGTTTTTT.